This entry lists 5 T cell receptor beta chains sequenced from one sample in a study of cytotoxic CD8 clonotypes in ibrutinib-treated CLL. Sequencing was performed with immunoSEQ multiplex PCR; in TCRdb, only in-frame clones are kept and a portion is missing. Of around 25,000 clones in the sample, 55% to 70% were seen once. Sample: PBMCs, taken at disease progression, from a patient treated with ibrutinib. Receptors were obtained from a human donor with chronic lymphocytic leukemia.

The chain combines TRBV7-3 with TRBJ1-2, with no clear D. Germline assignment: CDR1 SGHTA and CDR2 FQGTGA. The CDR3 spans 13 residues. Trimming removed 5 bases at V and 6 bases at J, with 13 bases between. The CDR3 is CASSTNSGNGYTF. Here the CDR3 DNA reads TGTGCCAGCAGCACTAATTCGGGAAATGGCTACACCTTC.

V usage is TRBV19 and J usage is TRBJ1-3; D is undetermined. Germline CDR1 LNHDA, CDR2 SQIVND (reference sequence). The germline V and J ends were trimmed by 3 bases and 8 bases, with 8 bases remaining between them. The CDR3 has 12 residues. The chain's CDR3 is CASSMVVDTIYF. The CDR3 coding sequence is TGTGCCAGTAGTATGGTTGTGGACACCATATATTTT.

The gene calls are TRBV27 and TRBJ2-7, with D uncertain. CDR1 and CDR2 (germline): MNHEY, SMNVEV (reference sequence). V lost 0 bases, J lost 4 bases, and 10 bases lay in between. The CDR3 extends over 14 amino acids. CDR3 DNA sequence: TGTGCCAGCAGTTTATCGTGGGGTGGGTACGAGCAGTACTTC. Protein sequence: CASSLSWGGYEQYF.

This clone showed up just once. The chain recombines TRBV2 with TRBJ2-7; TRBD1 might be the D (5 bases). The ends were cut back, 5 bases at V and 2 bases at J, with 7 bases in the middle. The germline CDR1 and CDR2 sequences are SNHLY and FYNNEI. The length of the CDR3 is 12 residues. CDR3 nucleotides: TGTGCCAGCAGTCCAGGGACCTACGAGCAGTACTTC. It is translated as CASSPGTYEQYF.

The J gene is TRBJ2-7, the V gene TRBV10-3; 12 positions match TRBD2. Looked up from germline, CDR1 is ENHRY and CDR2 is SYGVKD. The CDR3 totals 14 residues. V gave up 6 bases and J gave up 5 bases; unmatched junction bases: 5. CDR3 DNA: TGTGCCATCAGAAGACTAGCGGGGGCCCACGAGCAGTACTTC. It specifies CAIRRLAGAHEQYF.